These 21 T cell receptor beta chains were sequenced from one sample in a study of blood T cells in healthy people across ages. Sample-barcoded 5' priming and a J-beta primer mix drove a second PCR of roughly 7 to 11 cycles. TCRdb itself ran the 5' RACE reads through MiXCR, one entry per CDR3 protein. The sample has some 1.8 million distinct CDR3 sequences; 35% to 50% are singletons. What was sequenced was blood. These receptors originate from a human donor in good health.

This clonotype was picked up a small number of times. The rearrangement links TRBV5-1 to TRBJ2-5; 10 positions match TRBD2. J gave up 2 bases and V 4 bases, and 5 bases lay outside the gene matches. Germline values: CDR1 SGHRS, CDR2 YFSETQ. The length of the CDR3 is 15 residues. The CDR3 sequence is CASSPLAGVQETQYF. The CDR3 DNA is TGCGCCAGCAGCCCCCTAGCGGGGGTTCAAGAGACCCAGTACTTC.

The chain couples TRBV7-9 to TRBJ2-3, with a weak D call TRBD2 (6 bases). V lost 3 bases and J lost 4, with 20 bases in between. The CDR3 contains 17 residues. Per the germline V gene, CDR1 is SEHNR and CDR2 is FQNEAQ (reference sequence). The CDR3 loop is CASSFPPGTRAADTQYF. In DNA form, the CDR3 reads TGTGCCAGCAGCTTCCCCCCCGGGACTCGGGCGGCAGATACGCAGTATTTT.

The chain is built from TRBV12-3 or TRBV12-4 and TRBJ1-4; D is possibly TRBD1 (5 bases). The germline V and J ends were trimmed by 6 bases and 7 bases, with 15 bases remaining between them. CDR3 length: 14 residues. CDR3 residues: CASSLSSGSEKLFF. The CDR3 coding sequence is TGTGCCAGCAGCCTTAGTTCAGGGAGTGAAAAACTGTTTTTT.

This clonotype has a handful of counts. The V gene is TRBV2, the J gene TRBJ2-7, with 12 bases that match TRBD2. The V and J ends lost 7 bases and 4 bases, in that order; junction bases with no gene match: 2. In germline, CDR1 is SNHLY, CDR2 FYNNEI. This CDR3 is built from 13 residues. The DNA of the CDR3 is TGTGCCAGCAAAGGACTAGCGGGGTACGAGCAGTACTTC. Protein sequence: CASKGLAGYEQYF.

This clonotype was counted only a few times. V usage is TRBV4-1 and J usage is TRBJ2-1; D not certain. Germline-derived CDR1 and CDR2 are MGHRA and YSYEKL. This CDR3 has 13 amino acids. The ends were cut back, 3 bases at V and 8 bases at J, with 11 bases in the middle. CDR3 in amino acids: CASSQPLGYEQFF. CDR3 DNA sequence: TGCGCCAGCAGCCAGCCATTAGGCTATGAGCAGTTCTTC.

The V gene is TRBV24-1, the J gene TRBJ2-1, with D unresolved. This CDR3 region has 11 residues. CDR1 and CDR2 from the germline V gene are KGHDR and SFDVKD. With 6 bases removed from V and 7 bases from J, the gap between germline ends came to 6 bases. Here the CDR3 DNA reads TGTGCCACCAGTAGGAGAAATGAGCAGTTCTTC. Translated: CATSRRNEQFF.

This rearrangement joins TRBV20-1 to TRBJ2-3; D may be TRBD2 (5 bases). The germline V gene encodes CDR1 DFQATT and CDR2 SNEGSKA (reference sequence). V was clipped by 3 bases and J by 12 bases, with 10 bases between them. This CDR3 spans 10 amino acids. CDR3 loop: CSASDYSQYF. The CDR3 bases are TGCAGTGCTAGCGACTACTCCCAGTATTTT.

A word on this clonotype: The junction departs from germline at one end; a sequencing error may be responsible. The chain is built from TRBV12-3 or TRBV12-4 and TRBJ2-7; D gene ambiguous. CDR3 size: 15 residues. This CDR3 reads CASSRPFRGSHEQYF. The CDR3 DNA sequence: TGTGCCAGCAGTCGGCCCTTCCGAGGCTCCCACGAGCAGTACTTC.

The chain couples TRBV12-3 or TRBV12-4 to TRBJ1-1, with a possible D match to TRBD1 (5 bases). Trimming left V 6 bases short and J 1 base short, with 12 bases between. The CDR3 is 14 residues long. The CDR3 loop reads CASRGEGPNTEAFF. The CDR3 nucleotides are TGTGCCAGCAGAGGAGAGGGACCGAACACTGAAGCTTTCTTT.

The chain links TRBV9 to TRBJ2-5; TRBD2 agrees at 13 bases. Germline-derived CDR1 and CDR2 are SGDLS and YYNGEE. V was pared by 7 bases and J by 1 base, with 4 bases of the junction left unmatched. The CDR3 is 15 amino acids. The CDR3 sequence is CASGTSGVTQETQYF. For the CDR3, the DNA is TGTGCCAGCGGGACTAGCGGGGTGACCCAAGAGACCCAGTACTTC.

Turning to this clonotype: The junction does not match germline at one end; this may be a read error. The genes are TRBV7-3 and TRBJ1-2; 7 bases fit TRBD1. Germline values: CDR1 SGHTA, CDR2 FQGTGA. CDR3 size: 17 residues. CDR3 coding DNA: TGTGTCAGCAGCCTGTTTGGAACAGGGGATCAAAAGGATGGCTACACCTTC. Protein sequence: CVSSLFGTGDQKDGYTF.

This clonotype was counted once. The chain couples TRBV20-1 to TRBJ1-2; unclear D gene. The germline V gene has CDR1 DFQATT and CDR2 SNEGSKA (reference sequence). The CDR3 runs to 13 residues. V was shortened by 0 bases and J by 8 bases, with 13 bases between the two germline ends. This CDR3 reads CSARDWGSGGYTF. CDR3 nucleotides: TGCAGTGCTAGAGATTGGGGAAGTGGAGGCTACACCTTC.

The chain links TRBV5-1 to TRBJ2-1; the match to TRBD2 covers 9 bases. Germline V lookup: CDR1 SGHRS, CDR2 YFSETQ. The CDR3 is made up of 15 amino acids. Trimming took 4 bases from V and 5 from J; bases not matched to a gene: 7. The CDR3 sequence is CASSGGLAPDNEQFF. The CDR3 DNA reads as TGCGCCAGCAGCGGGGGACTAGCCCCCGACAATGAGCAGTTCTTC.

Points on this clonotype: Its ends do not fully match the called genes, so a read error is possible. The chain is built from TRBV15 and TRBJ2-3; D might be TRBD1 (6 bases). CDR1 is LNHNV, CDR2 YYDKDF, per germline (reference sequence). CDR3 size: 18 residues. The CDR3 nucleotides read TGTGCCGCCAGCAGCGAACCCGGACAGCCTATTAGCACAGATACGCAGTATTTT. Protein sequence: CAASSEPGQPISTDTQYF.

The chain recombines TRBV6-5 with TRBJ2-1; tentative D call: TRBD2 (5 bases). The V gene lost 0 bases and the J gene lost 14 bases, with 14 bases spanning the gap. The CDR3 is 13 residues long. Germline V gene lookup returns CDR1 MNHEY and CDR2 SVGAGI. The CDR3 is CASSYSGLTVKFF. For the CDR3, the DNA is TGTGCCAGCAGTTACTCCGGACTTACCGTAAAGTTCTTC.

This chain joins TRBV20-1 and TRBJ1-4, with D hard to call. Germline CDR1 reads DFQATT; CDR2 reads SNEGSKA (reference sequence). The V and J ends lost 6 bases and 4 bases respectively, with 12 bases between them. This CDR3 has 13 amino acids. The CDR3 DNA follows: TGCAGTGCGAAGTTCGGGGATAATGAAAAACTGTTTTTT. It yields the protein CSAKFGDNEKLFF.

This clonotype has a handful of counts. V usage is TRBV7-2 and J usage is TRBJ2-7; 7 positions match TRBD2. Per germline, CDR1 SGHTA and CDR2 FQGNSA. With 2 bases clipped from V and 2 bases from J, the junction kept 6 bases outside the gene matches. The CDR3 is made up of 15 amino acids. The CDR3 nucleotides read TGTGCCAGCAGCTTAAGCTCCAGCGGGGCCTACGAGCAGTACTTC. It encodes CASSLSSSGAYEQYF.

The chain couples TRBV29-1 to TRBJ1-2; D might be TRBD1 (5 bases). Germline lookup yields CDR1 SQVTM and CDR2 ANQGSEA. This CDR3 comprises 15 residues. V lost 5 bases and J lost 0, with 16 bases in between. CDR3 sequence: CSVLGRATSNYGYTF. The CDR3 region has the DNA TGCAGCGTTCTGGGCAGGGCTACTTCTAACTATGGCTACACCTTC.

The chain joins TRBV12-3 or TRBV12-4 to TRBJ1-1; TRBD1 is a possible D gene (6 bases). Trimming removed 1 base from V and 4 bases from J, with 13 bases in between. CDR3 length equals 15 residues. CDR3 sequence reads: CASSLEARGVTEAFF. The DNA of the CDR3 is TGTGCCAGCAGTTTAGAGGCCAGGGGCGTCACTGAAGCTTTCTTT.

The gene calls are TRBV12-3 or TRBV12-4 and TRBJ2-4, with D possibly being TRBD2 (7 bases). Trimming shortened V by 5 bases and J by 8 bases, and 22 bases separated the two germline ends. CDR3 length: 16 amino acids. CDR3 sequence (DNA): TGTGCCAGCAGTCCTAAAATTGCGGGGGCCTTTGACATTCAGTACTTC. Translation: CASSPKIAGAFDIQYF.

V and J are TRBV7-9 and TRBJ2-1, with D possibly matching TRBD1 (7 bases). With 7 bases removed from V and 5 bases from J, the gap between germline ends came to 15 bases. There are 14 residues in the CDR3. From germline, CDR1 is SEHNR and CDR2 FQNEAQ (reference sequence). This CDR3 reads CASTSRGEDNEQFF. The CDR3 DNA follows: TGTGCCAGCACTAGCAGGGGGGAAGACAATGAGCAGTTCTTC.